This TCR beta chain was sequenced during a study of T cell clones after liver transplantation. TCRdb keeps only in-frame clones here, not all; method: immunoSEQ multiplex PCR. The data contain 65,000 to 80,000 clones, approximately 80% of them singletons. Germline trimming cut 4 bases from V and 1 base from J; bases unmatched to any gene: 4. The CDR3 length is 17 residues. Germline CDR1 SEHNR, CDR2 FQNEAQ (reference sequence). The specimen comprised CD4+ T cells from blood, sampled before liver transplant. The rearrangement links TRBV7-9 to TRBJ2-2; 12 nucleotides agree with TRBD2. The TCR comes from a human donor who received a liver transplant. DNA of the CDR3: TGTGCCAGCAGCTCCAGGACTAGCGGGAAGAACACCGGGGAGCTGTTTTTT. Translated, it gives CASSSRTSGKNTGELFF.